This entry features one T cell receptor beta chain sequence. Its antigen remains unknown. TCR beta cDNA was made from roughly 500 ng total RNA with a constant-region primer. Sequencing libraries for TCR beta derived from three nested multiplex PCR rounds that used slightly modified ARM-PCR. Amplification in the first two PCR rounds was performed using TRBV1-TRBV30 forward primers and a C-beta reverse primer for approximately 10 cycles each. TCRdb recomputed calls from the multiplex PCR reads with MiXCR, one row per CDR3 protein. Here the sample spans just under 95,000 distinct CDR3 sequences, approximately 72% being singletons. The CDR3 length is 15 residues. CDR1 ENHRY and CDR2 SYGVKD come from the germline V gene. The record originates from a study of tumor-infiltrating lymphocytes in primary liver carcinoma. For the study at large: Patients were men and women aged 30 to 69 years.

DNA and RNA were both co-extracted from 20-30 mg of bulk tissue that had not been sorted. Chronic HBV infection was present in the patients, who were treatment-naive. Study-level results: Against blood, tumors held a significantly higher top-250-clone fraction (p = 0.039).

The chain recombines TRBV10-3 with TRBJ1-5, with D uncertain. The DNA end lines up better with TRBJ2-3; the J call may be wrong. The source of this sequence is a middle-aged man with primary liver carcinoma and hepatitis B virus infection. The specimen sequenced was tumor-adjacent normal liver tissue. The CDR3 here is CAISENTGSNQPQYF. In nucleotides, the CDR3 is TGTGCCATCAGTGAGAACACCGGTAGCAATCAGCCCCAGTATTTT.